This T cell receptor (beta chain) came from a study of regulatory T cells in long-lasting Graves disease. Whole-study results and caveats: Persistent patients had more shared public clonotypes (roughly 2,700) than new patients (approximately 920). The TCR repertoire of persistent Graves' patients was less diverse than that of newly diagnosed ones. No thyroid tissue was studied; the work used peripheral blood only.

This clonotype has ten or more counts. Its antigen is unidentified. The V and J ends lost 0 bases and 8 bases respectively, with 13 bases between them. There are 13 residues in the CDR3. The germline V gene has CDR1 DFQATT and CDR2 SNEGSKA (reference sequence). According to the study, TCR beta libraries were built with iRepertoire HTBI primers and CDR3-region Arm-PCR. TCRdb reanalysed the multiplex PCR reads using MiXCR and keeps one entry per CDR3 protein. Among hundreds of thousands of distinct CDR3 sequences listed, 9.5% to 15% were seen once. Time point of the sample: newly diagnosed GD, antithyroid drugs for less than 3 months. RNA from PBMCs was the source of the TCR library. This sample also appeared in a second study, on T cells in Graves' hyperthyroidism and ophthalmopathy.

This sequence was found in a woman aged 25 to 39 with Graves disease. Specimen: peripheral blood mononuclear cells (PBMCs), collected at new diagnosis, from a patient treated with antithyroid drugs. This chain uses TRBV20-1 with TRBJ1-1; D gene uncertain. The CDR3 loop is CSARDRRGYEAFF. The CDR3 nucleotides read TGCAGTGCTAGAGATCGCAGAGGGTACGAAGCTTTCTTT.